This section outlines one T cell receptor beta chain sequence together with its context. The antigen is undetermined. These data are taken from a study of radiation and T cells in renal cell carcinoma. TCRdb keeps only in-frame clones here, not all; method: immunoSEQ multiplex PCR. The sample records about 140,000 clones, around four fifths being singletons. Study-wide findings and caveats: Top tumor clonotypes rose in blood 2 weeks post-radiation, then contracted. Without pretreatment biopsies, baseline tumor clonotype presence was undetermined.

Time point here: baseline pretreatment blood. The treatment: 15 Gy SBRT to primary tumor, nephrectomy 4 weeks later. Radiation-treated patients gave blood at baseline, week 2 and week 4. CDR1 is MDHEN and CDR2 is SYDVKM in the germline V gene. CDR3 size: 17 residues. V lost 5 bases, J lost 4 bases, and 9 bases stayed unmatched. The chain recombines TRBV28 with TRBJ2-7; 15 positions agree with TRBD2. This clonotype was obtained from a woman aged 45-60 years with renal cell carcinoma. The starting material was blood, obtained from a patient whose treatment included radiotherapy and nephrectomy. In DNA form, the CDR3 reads TGTGCCAGCAGTCAAAGGACTAGCGGGAGGGGTCGATACGAGCAGTACTTC. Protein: CASSQRTSGRGRYEQYF.